The entry below gives a single TCR beta chain sequence along with its context. What it binds is not known. This table comes from immunoSEQ multiplex PCR, and its TCRdb copy is limited to in-frame clones, with some not included. This table has tens of thousands of clones, more than 75% appearing once. This sample was taken from a study of radiotherapy plus CTLA-4 blockade in lung cancer. Study-wide background: Objective responses arose in roughly 20% of patients, and under 40% experienced disease control. Regarding the study as a whole: An expansion of tumor-derived TCR clones occurred in blood after radiotherapy plus ipilimumab. In blood, early T cell clone dynamics reportedly predicted response best, together with interferon-beta.

The length of the CDR3 is 17 residues. V lost 4 bases to trimming and J lost 6 bases; unmatched junction nucleotides: 12. Germline V CDR1 and CDR2: SGHRS, YFSETQ. This clonotype originated in a human donor with non-small cell lung cancer that progressed on radiotherapy plus ipilimumab. This chain connects TRBV5-1 to TRBJ1-6, with 8 bases fitting TRBD1. The sequences come from peripheral blood, collected from a patient treated with radiotherapy plus ipilimumab. CDR3 sequence reads: CASSEDSRGPFNSPLHF. CDR3 bases: TGCGCCAGCAGCGAAGATTCCAGGGGGCCTTTTAATTCACCCCTCCACTTT.